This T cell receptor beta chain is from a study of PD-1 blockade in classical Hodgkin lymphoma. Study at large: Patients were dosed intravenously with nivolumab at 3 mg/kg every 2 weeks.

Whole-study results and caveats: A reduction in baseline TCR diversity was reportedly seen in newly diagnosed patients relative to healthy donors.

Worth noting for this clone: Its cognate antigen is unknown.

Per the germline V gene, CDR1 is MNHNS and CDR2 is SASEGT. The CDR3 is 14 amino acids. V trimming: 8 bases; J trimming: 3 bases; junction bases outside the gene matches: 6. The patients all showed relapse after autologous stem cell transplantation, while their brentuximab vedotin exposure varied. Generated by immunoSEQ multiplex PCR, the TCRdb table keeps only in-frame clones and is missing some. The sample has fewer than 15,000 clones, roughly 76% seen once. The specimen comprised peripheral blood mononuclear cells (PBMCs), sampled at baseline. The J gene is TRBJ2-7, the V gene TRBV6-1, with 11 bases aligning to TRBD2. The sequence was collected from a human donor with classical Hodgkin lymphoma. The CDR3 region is CASGRLAGFYEQYF. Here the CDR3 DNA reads TGTGCCAGCGGCCGACTAGCGGGATTCTACGAGCAGTACTTC.